These 17 T cell receptor beta chains originate from one sample sequenced in a study of cytomegalovirus exposure and HLA in healthy donors. With 60 Vbeta and 13 Jbeta primers, the PCR was carried out. Profiling relied on immunoSEQ multiplex PCR, and the TCRdb table lists in-frame clones only, not all of them. The specimen's table records approximately 190,000 clones. Source material: PBMCs. The receptors come from a man younger than 45 in good health and CMV-seronegative.

The chain employs TRBV11-2 and TRBJ1-6, with D possibly TRBD1 on 6 matching bases. The CDR3 covers 13 residues. The germline gives CDR1 SGHAT, CDR2 FQNNGV. Between the trimmed V and J ends, which lost 8 bases and 7 bases, there was a span of 12 bases. The CDR3 sequence: CASEGGGNSPLHF. CDR3 bases: TGTGCCAGCGAAGGGGGGGGAAATTCACCCCTCCACTTT.

The J gene is TRBJ2-7, the V gene TRBV14, with 9 bases fitting TRBD1. CDR1 is SGHDN, CDR2 FVKESK, per germline. The CDR3 loop spans 18 amino acids. V lost 0 bases, J lost 6 bases, and 15 bases stayed unmatched. The DNA of the CDR3 is TGTGCCAGCAGCCAAGAGTTGAATAGGGGACAGGGAATCAGCGAGCAGTACTTC. This translates into CASSQELNRGQGISEQYF.

The rearrangement uses TRBV7-9 and TRBJ2-5; D perhaps matches TRBD1 (5 bases). This CDR3 has 19 amino acids. Trimming removed 6 bases from V and 0 bases from J, with 26 bases in between. CDR1 and CDR2 from the germline V gene are SEHNR and FQNEAQ (reference sequence). CDR3 protein: CASREKAGHPIEYQETQYF. In DNA, the CDR3 is TGTGCCAGCAGGGAAAAAGCCGGACACCCCATAGAGTACCAAGAGACCCAGTACTTC.

The rearrangement links TRBV18 to TRBJ2-7; 12 positions agree with TRBD1. The germline V gene encodes CDR1 KGHSH and CDR2 LQKENI. CDR3 size: 18 residues. V lost 6 bases, J lost 5 bases, and 17 bases stayed unmatched. This chain's CDR3 is CASSPLGTGGSSRDEQYF. The CDR3 nucleotides are TGTGCCAGCTCCCCCCTCGGGACAGGGGGCTCCAGTAGGGACGAGCAGTACTTC. Together with reference TRBV18 and TRBJ2-7, the CDR3 gives the full variable domain: NAGVMQNPRHLVRRRGQEARLRCSPMKGHSHVYWYRQLPEEGLKFMVYLQKENIIDESGMPKERFSAEFPKEGPSILRIQQVVRGDSAAYFCASSPLGTGGSSRDEQYFGPGTRLTVT.

A word on this clone: Relative to the germline gene, one junction end is altered; a read error may explain this. The chain links TRBV2 to TRBJ2-2; TRBD1 matches at 10 bases. The CDR3 totals 14 residues. Germline V gene lookup returns CDR1 SNHLY and CDR2 FYNNEI. CDR3 sequence (DNA): TGCGGCGGGACAGGGGCCGTGAACACCGGGGAGCTGTTTTTT. It encodes CGGTGAVNTGELFF.

The chain couples TRBV30 to TRBJ1-1, with D perhaps TRBD1 (5 bases). This CDR3 contains 13 residues. With 5 bases removed from V and 1 base from J, the gap between germline ends came to 11 bases. Germline CDR1 and CDR2: GTSNPN and SVGIG (reference sequence). The CDR3 region is CAWARTQNTEAFF. CDR3 DNA sequence: TGTGCCTGGGCCAGGACACAGAACACTGAAGCTTTCTTT. The whole variable domain, remainder taken from reference TRBV30 and TRBJ1-1, is SQTIHQWPATLVQPVGSPLSLECTVEGTSNPNLYWYRQAAGRGLQLLFYSVGIGQISSEVPQNLSASRPQDRQFILSSKKLLLSDSGFYLCAWARTQNTEAFFGQGTRLTVV.

The V gene is TRBV19, the J gene TRBJ1-3; D is possibly TRBD1 (5 bases). Trimming left V 3 bases short and J 0 bases short, with 12 bases between. Germline lookup yields CDR1 LNHDA and CDR2 SQIVND (reference sequence). CDR3 length: 16 amino acids. The CDR3 region is CASSMNRQSSGNTIYF. The CDR3 nucleotides are TGTGCCAGTAGTATGAATCGACAGAGCTCTGGAAACACCATATATTTT.

The V call is TRBV10-3, the J call TRBJ1-2; 7 nucleotides match TRBD1. Germline assignment: CDR1 ENHRY and CDR2 SYGVKD. V dropped 7 bases and J dropped 1; count of bases not matched to a gene: 9. The CDR3 extends over 15 amino acids. The CDR3 DNA follows: TGTGCCATCACTCCGGGACAGTCGTTTAACTATGGCTACACCTTC. Translating gives CAITPGQSFNYGYTF.

The chain recombines TRBV28 with TRBJ2-1, with 12 bases matching TRBD2. Per the germline V gene, CDR1 is MDHEN and CDR2 is SYDVKM. Losses at the gene ends were 6 bases for V and 9 bases for J; bases not matched to a gene: 12. The CDR3 covers 16 residues. The DNA of the CDR3 is TGTGCCAGCAGAGGTTTAGGACTAGCGGGAACGGGTGAGCAGTTCTTC. Amino acid sequence: CASRGLGLAGTGEQFF.

The chain employs TRBV5-1 and TRBJ2-6; 7 positions match TRBD2. From germline, CDR1 is SGHRS and CDR2 YFSETQ. The CDR3 consists of 19 residues. Trimming at V came to 1 base and at J to 0 bases, leaving 10 bases not matched to a gene. CDR3 sequence: CASSLFSQRDSSGANVLTF. DNA of the CDR3: TGCGCCAGCAGCTTGTTTAGTCAGCGGGATAGCTCTGGGGCCAACGTCCTGACTTTC.

This chain uses TRBV11-3 with TRBJ2-7, with no clear D. CDR1 is SGHNT and CDR2 is YENEEA in the germline V gene. The CDR3 length is 15 residues. The V and J ends lost 4 bases and 0 bases respectively, with 13 bases between them. The CDR3 DNA follows: TGTGCCAGCAGCTCGCTGCAGGTCCTCTCCTACGAGCAGTACTTC. Translating it yields CASSSLQVLSYEQYF.

This chain joins TRBV2 and TRBJ2-7; TRBD1 matches 7 bases. The CDR3 sequence is 14 residues long. The V and J ends lost 8 bases and 1 base, in that order; junction bases with no gene match: 8. Germline V gives CDR1 SNHLY, CDR2 FYNNEI. Written as DNA, the CDR3 is TGTGCCAGCGGATTTCAGGGGGTATCCTACGAGCAGTACTTC. Protein: CASGFQGVSYEQYF.

Regarding this clone: A junction boundary mismatches the germline segment, possibly from a read error. The chain couples TRBV6-5 to TRBJ2-2; 14 bases align to TRBD2. The germline CDR1 and CDR2 sequences are MNHEY and SVGAGI. The CDR3 is made up of 16 amino acids. The CDR3 here is CASTYGLAGGTGELFF. The CDR3 coding sequence is TGTGCCAGCACTTACGGACTAGCGGGAGGTACCGGGGAGCTGTTTTTT.

The chain recombines TRBV7-8 with TRBJ2-1; no clear D. The CDR3 has 13 residues. CDR1 is SGHVS, CDR2 FQNEAQ, per germline. V lost 0 bases to trimming and J lost 7 bases, with 7 bases between them. The CDR3, as DNA: TGTGCCAGCAGCTTAGCGCTCGGGAATGAGCAGTTCTTC. Amino acid sequence: CASSLALGNEQFF.

The chain uses TRBV4-1 and TRBJ2-7; 7 bases are a match to TRBD2. The CDR3 loop spans 16 amino acids. The germline V gene has CDR1 MGHRA and CDR2 YSYEKL. V lost 0 bases, J lost 4 bases, and 9 bases stayed unmatched. The CDR3 spells CASSQDLSGVRYEQYF. CDR3 nucleotide sequence: TGCGCCAGCAGCCAAGATTTGAGCGGGGTGAGGTACGAGCAGTACTTC.

The chain recombines TRBV7-6 with TRBJ2-3; 15 bases agree with TRBD2. The V and J ends lost 6 bases and 6 bases, in that order; junction bases with no gene match: 16. Germline V gene sequence: CDR1 SGHVS, CDR2 FNYEAQ. This CDR3 region has 19 residues. CDR3 loop: CASSSGLAGGPGKWDTQYF. CDR3 DNA: TGTGCCAGCAGTTCCGGACTAGCGGGAGGGCCCGGGAAGTGGGATACGCAGTATTTT. Combining the CDR3 with reference TRBV7-6 and TRBJ2-3 gives the whole variable domain GAGVSQSPRYKVTKRGQDVALRCDPISGHVSLYWYRQALGQGPEFLTYFNYEAQQDKSGLPNDRFSAERPEGSISTLTIQRTEQRDSAMYRCASSSGLAGGPGKWDTQYFGPGTRLTVL.

This sequence joins TRBV19 and TRBJ1-6; no reliable D call. V was cut by 7 bases and J by 7 bases, with 14 bases left in between. This CDR3 is built from 14 residues. Germline values: CDR1 LNHDA, CDR2 SQIVND (reference sequence). The CDR3 region is CASTPRGRNSPLHF. The CDR3 nucleotides are TGTGCCAGTACCCCCCGGGGAAGGAATTCACCCCTCCACTTT. The whole variable domain, remainder taken from reference TRBV19 and TRBJ1-6, is DGGITQSPKYLFRKEGQNVTLSCEQNLNHDAMYWYRQDPGQGLRLIYYSQIVNDFQKGDIAEGYSVSREKKESFPLTVTSAQKNPTAFYLCASTPRGRNSPLHFGNGTRLTVT.